What follows is one T cell receptor beta chain and its context. It lacks a known antigen. No base quality values were provided; no much bigger clone lies one nucleotide off. The data were obtained in a study of PD-L1 blockade in urothelial cancer (dated by TCRdb to about 2017). For the study in its entirety: Every patient began therapy in about 2014 and was given atezolizumab 1,200 mg intravenously every 3 weeks. Twenty-five of 29 patients were males with bladder-origin urothelial cancer, and about 60% of the roughly 29 reported a prior smoking history. Patients had an ECOG performance status of 0 or 1 and had received between 0 and 3 prior chemotherapy regimens. Blood samples were analyzed at two time points: 3 weeks after treatment start (second dose) and 6 weeks after treatment start. Blood samples gave median yields of approximately 130,000 T cells and 82,636 unique TCRs, along with a median clonality of approximately 0.084. The study, an exploratory multi-omic analysis, examined somatic, immune and clinical correlates of response to PD-L1 blockade with atezolizumab in urothelial cancer. Pretreatment tumor samples and matched peripheral blood, collected serially before and after atezolizumab treatment, underwent TCR sequencing. Durable clinical benefit was defined as progression-free survival longer than 6 months, and TCR features were also tested against progression-free and overall survival. In the same patients, whole exome sequencing and RNA sequencing of pretreatment tumors were performed in addition to TCR sequencing. Roughly 10 patients reached durable clinical benefit, while 20 to 25 patients did not. Around 30 patients had pretreatment blood TCR-seq, around 25 had at least one posttreatment blood collection, and around 25 had tumor TCR-seq. What the study reported, not specific to this receptor: Greater expansion of tumor-associated TCR clones in peripheral blood 3 weeks after the start of treatment was observed in patients with durable benefit (n of about 20, p = 0.022). A pretreatment peripheral blood TCR clonality below the median was linked to improved progression-free and overall survival. Because the sample size was small (n ≈ 28) and many of the analyses were exploratory, the results are meant to be hypothesis-generating.

Synthetic TCR analog templates were spiked into each PCR to estimate absolute template abundance from read counts. Using the immunoSEQ assay, TCRbeta CDR3 regions were amplified from genomic DNA with bias-controlled V and J gene primers. Rearranged TCRbeta segments were sequenced at approximately 20X coverage. Per the source publication's procedure: Clustering was used to correct sequencing errors, and CDR3s were annotated against IMGT so that V, D and J genes could be assigned. Downstream analyses used only productive TCRbeta rearrangements, leaving out any out-of-frame or stop-codon sequences. To compute clonality, Shannon entropy was normalized by the log of the number of unique productive sequences and then subtracted from one. Clones differing between time points or between blood and tumor were identified by Fisher's exact test with Benjamini-Hochberg correction at adjusted p below 0.01. TCRdb's version of the immuneACCESS table is confined to in-frame rearrangements and falls short of the full clone set. An unresolved V gene accounts for under half of the shortfall where checked; the remainder is of unknown origin. For V, J and clone size, that table is used; D and trimming come from the DNA. Here the sample has 70,000 to 75,000 clones; 85% to 90% occur a single time. Under 6% of the sample lies in the top ten.

This specimen's time point label, per the study, means: pretreatment peripheral blood. A total of approximately 27 patients with locally advanced or metastatic urothelial carcinoma, treated at Memorial Sloan Kettering on a trial protocol, made up the cohort. Peripheral blood mononuclear cells were collected pretreatment and during treatment, at between 1 and 8 total time points per patient. The Qiagen DNeasy Blood extraction kit was used to purify genomic DNA from total PBMCs and tumor samples. PBMCs were collected pretreatment and during treatment, and were isolated and stored as previously described. From the cysteine up to the phenylalanine, the CDR3 has a length of 16 residues. Only the CDR3 part of the read is kept: 48 bases, read in frame from the first base. CDR1 and CDR2 (LNHDA, SQIVND) derive from the germline V gene (reference sequence). From V the trimming removes 2 bases and from J it removes 9 bases, while the gene matches leave 8 bases of the junction unaccounted for.

The source material was PBMCs, sampled around atezolizumab (anti-PD-L1) treatment. This chain joins TRBV19 to TRBJ2-1; TRBD1 agrees with 12 junctional bases. This TCR came from a man in his 70s with urothelial cancer. The CDR3 here reads CASSISVGTGGSEQFF. Here is the DNA: TGTGCCAGTAGTATAAGCGTCGGGACAGGGGGCAGTGAGCAGTTCTTC.